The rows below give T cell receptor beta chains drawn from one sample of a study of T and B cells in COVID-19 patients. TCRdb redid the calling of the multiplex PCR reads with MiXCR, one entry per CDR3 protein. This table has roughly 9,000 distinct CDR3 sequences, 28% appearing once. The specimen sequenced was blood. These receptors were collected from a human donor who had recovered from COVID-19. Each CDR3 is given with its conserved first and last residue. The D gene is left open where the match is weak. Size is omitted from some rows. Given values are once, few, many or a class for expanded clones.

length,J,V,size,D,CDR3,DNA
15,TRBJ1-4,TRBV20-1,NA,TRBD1,CSAQTGEETNEKLFF,TGCAGTGCTCAGACAGGGGAGGAAACTAATGAAAAACTGTTTTTT
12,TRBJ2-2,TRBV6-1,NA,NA,CASTALVGELFF,TGTGCCAGCACGGCCCTCGTAGGGGAGCTGTTTTTT
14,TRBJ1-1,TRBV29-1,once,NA,CSVRAGTVATEAFF,TGCAGCGTTAGAGCCGGGACGGTTGCAACTGAAGCTTTCTTT
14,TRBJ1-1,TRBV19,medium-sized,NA,CASSIQGGYTEAFF,TGTGCCAGTAGTATACAGGGTGGGTACACTGAAGCTTTCTTT
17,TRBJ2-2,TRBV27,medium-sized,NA,CASSKGRMITDTGELFF,TGTGCCAGCAGTAAGGGACGGATGATAACGGACACCGGGGAGCTGTTTTTT
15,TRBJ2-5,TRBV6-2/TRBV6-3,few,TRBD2,CASTTSGRFGETQYF,TGTGCCAGCACCACTAGCGGGAGATTTGGAGAGACCCAGTACTTC
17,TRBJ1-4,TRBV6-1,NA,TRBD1,CASTLRIDQGAREKLFF,TGTGCCAGCACTCTGAGAATCGACCAGGGGGCGCGTGAAAAACTGTTTTTT
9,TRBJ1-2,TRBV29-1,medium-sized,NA,CSVTDGYTF,TGCAGCGTTACGGATGGCTACACCTTC
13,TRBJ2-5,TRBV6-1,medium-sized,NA,CASSLTGGETQYF,TGTGCCAGCAGCCTGACTGGGGGCGAGACCCAGTACTTC
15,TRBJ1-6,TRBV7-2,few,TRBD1,CASSSSGTGETPLHF,TGTGCCAGCAGCTCTTCCGGGACAGGGGAGACACCCCTCCACTTT
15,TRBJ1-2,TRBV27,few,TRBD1,CASSPTGGANWGYTF,TGTGCCAGCAGTCCTACAGGGGGCGCTAACTGGGGCTACACCTTC
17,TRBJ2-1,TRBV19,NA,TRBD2,CASSTRPGTSGNGEQFF,TGTGCCAGTAGTACGCGTCCCGGGACTAGCGGGAACGGTGAGCAGTTCTTC
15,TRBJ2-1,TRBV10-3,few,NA,CAISESGVLYNEQFF,TGTGCCATCAGTGAGTCCGGGGTCCTCTACAATGAGCAGTTCTTC
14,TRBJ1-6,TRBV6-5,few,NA,CASTRQADNSPLHF,TGTGCCAGCACCCGACAGGCAGATAATTCACCCCTCCACTTT
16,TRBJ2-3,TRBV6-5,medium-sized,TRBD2,CASSLGLAASTDTQYF,TGTGCCAGCAGTTTAGGACTAGCGGCTAGCACAGATACGCAGTATTTT
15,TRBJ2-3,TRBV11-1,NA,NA,CASSLARGEGDTQYF,TGTGCCAGCAGCTTAGCCAGGGGTGAAGGAGATACGCAGTATTTT
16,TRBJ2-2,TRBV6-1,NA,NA,CASTNAQGLNTGELFF,TGTGCCAGCACTAACGCACAGGGCCTGAACACCGGGGAGCTGTTTTTT
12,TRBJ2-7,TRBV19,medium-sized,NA,CASRGLRAEKYF,TGTGCCAGTAGGGGCTTAAGGGCAGAGAAGTACTTC
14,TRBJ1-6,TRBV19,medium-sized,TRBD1,CASQTGGNDSPLHF,TGTGCCAGCCAGACAGGGGGCAATGATTCACCCCTCCACTTT
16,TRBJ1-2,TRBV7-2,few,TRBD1,CASSLAHRGLGSGYTF,TGTGCCAGCAGCTTAGCGCACAGGGGCCTAGGTTCTGGCTACACCTTC
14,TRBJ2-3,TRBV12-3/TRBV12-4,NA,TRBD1,CASSYGQGADTQYF,TGTGCCAGCAGTTACGGGCAGGGGGCAGATACGCAGTATTTT
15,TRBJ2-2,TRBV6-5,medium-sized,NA,CASREGSRNTGELFF,TGTGCCAGCAGGGAGGGGTCTAGGAACACCGGGGAGCTGTTTTTT
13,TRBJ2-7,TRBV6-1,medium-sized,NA,CASSGRGGYEQYF,TGTGCCAGCAGTGGCCGTGGAGGGTACGAGCAGTACTTC
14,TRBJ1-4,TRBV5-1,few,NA,CASSLQGGSEKLFF,TGCGCCAGCAGCTTACAGGGTGGTAGTGAAAAACTGTTTTTT
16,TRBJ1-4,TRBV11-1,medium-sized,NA,CASSQQGLATNEKLFF,TGTGCCAGCAGCCAACAGGGCCTCGCAACTAATGAAAAACTGTTTTTT
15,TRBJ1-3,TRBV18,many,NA,CASSASGTSGNTIYF,TGTGCCAGCTCAGCCTCCGGGACCTCAGGAAACACCATATATTTT
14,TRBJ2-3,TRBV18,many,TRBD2,CASSRLAGPDTQYF,TGTGCCAGCTCACGGCTAGCGGGACCAGATACGCAGTATTTT
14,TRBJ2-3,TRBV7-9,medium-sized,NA,CASSGGGGTDTQYF,TGTGCCAGCAGCGGGGGAGGTGGCACAGATACGCAGTATTTT
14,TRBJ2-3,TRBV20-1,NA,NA,CSARIVTSTDTQYF,TGCAGTGCTAGAATCGTAACTAGCACAGATACGCAGTATTTT
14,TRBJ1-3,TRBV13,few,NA,CASSRGGSGNTIYF,TGTGCCAGCAGTCGAGGAGGTTCGGGAAACACCATATATTTT
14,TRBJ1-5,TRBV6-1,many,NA,CASSVAQGNQPQHF,TGTGCCAGCAGTGTGGCGCAGGGCAATCAGCCCCAGCATTTT
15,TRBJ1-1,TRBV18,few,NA,CASSPLGGGKGQAFF,TGTGCCAGCTCACCACTTGGGGGAGGAAAGGGGCAAGCTTTCTTT
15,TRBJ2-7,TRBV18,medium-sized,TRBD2,CASSRGSGMNYEQYF,TGTGCCAGCTCCCGAGGTAGCGGGATGAACTACGAGCAGTACTTC
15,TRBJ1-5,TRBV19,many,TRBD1,CASNPTGRVNQPQHF,TGTGCCAGTAACCCGACAGGGCGGGTTAATCAGCCCCAGCATTTT
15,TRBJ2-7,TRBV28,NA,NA,CASSLEGAPRARQYF,TGTGCCAGCAGTTTAGAGGGAGCCCCCCGCGCGAGGCAGTACTTC
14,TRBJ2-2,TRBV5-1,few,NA,CASSLESSKGELFF,TGCGCCAGCAGCTTGGAATCCTCTAAGGGGGAGCTGTTTTTT
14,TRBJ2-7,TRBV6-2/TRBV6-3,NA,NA,CASSYERGAYEQYF,TGTGCCAGCAGTTACGAGAGGGGGGCCTACGAGCAGTACTTC
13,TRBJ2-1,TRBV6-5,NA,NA,CASGGGRGFGQFF,TGTGCCAGCGGGGGGGGGCGCGGCTTTGGGCAGTTCTTC
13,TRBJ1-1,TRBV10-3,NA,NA,CATRPEGSREAFF,TGTGCCACCAGACCGGAGGGGTCTAGAGAAGCTTTCTTT
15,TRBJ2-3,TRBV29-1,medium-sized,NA,CSVDWLPGGPDTQYF,TGCAGCGTTGACTGGCTCCCAGGAGGGCCAGATACGCAGTATTTT
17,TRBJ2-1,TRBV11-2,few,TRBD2,CASSLASLAGVGNEQFF,TGTGCCAGCAGCTTAGCATCCCTAGCGGGAGTTGGCAATGAGCAGTTCTTC
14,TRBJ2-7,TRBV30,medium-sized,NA,CAWIREDASYEQYF,TGTGCCTGGATAAGGGAGGACGCCAGCTACGAGCAGTACTTC
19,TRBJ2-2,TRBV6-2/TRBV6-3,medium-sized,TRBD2,CASSYSLSGGRQATGELFF,TGTGCCAGCAGTTACTCCCTTAGCGGGGGGCGACAAGCCACCGGGGAGCTGTTTTTT
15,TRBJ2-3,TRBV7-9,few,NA,CASSLGQDGTDTQYF,TGTGCCAGCAGCTTAGGACAGGATGGCACAGATACGCAGTATTTT
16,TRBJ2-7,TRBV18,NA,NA,CASSPRIAGGWNEQYF,TGTGCCAGCTCACCACGTATAGCTGGAGGGTGGAACGAGCAGTACTTC
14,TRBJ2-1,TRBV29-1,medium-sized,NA,CSVERAGRLEEQFF,TGCAGCGTTGAAAGGGCAGGGCGACTGGAAGAGCAGTTCTTC
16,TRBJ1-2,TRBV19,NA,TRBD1,CASSIPGTGSWSGYTF,TGTGCCAGTAGTATACCAGGGACAGGGAGCTGGAGTGGCTACACCTTC
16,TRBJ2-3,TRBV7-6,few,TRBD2,CASSRLAGRGADTQYF,TGTGCCAGCAGCCGACTAGCGGGAAGAGGGGCAGATACGCAGTATTTT
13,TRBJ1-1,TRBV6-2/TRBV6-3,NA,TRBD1,CASRWDSNTEAFF,TGTGCCAGCCGGTGGGACAGCAACACTGAAGCTTTCTTT
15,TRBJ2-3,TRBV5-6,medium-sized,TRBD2,CASRTSGHSTDTQYF,TGTGCCAGTCGGACTAGCGGCCATAGCACAGATACGCAGTATTTT
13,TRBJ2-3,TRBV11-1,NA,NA,CASPPSLTDTQYF,TGTGCCAGCCCCCCAAGTCTCACAGATACGCAGTATTTT
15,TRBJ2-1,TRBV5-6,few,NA,CASSLGQSSYNEQFF,TGTGCCAGCAGCTTGGGGCAGTCTTCCTACAATGAGCAGTTCTTC
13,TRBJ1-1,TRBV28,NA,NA,CASSLRQDTEAFF,TGTGCCAGCAGTTTAAGACAGGACACTGAAGCTTTCTTT
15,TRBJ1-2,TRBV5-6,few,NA,CASSSPLGGNYGYTF,TGTGCCAGCAGCTCCCCCTTGGGGGGGAACTATGGCTACACCTTC
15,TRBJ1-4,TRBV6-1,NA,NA,CASSAGQSTNEKLSF,TGTGCCAGCAGTGCTGGACAGTCAACTAATGAAAAACTGTCTTTT
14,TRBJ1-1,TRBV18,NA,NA,CASSPVLINTEAFF,TGTGCCAGCTCACCAGTACTTATTAACACTGAAGCTTTCTTT